Below are 9 T cell receptor beta chains sequenced from a single sample in a study of T cell repertoires in ileal Crohn's disease. Sequencing was performed with immunoSEQ multiplex PCR; in TCRdb, only in-frame clones are kept and a portion is missing. In the table there are 5,600 or so clones, 69% of which are singletons. Time point in this sample: neoterminal ileum biopsy at postoperative endoscopy, about 6 months after surgery. Sequences were obtained from ileal tissue. These receptors were collected from an adult with Crohn's disease.

The V and J genes are TRBV30 and TRBJ2-5; weak D call: TRBD2 (6 bases). Germline V gene data show CDR1 as GTSNPN and CDR2 as SVGIG (reference sequence). The V end lost 1 base, the J end lost 5 bases, and 11 bases lay between the germline ends. This CDR3 spans 13 amino acids. The CDR3 nucleotides read TGTGCCTGGAGTGCGACTAGTGTTGAGACCCAGTACTTC. Translated, it gives CAWSATSVETQYF.

The chain links TRBV9 to TRBJ2-1; possible D gene TRBD2, 5 bases. Germline assignment: CDR1 SGDLS and CDR2 YYNGEE. Deletions cut 0 bases from V and 6 bases from J, with 19 bases between. This CDR3 is 17 amino acids long. The chain's CDR3 is CASSVEVALAPGNEQFF. The CDR3 DNA follows: TGTGCCAGCAGCGTAGAGGTTGCGCTAGCCCCCGGCAATGAGCAGTTCTTC.

V usage is TRBV29-1 and J usage is TRBJ1-5; D is ambiguous. The length of the CDR3 is 13 residues. Germline V gene lookup returns CDR1 SQVTM and CDR2 ANQGSEA. V lost 1 base to trimming and J lost 7 bases, with 11 bases between them. In nucleotides, the CDR3 is TGCAGCGTTGAAGTCGGGGTCGGGCAGCCCCAGCATTTT. Translation: CSVEVGVGQPQHF.

The chain carries TRBV4-3 and TRBJ2-5; D gene uncertain. The V end lost 0 bases, the J end lost 1 base, and 9 bases lay between the germline ends. CDR3 length: 15 residues. CDR1 is LGHNA and CDR2 is YSLEER in the germline V gene. The CDR3 DNA reads as TGCGCCAGCAGCCAAGATTTGAACAGCCAAGAGACCCAGTACTTC. Its protein product is CASSQDLNSQETQYF.

The V gene is TRBV29-1, the J gene TRBJ1-1; weak D call: TRBD1 (6 bases). The CDR3 covers 14 residues. V dropped 7 bases and J dropped 4 bases, with 19 bases sitting between them. CDR1 SQVTM and CDR2 ANQGSEA come from the germline V gene. CDR3 in DNA: TGCAGCGGAAGACAGGACATGATCGTCACTGAAGCTTTCTTT. Its translation: CSGRQDMIVTEAFF.

There are a few counts of this clone. This chain joins TRBV4-1 and TRBJ2-3; 12 nucleotides match TRBD2. Germline CDR1 is MGHRA and CDR2 is YSYEKL. This CDR3 has 16 residues. V lost 6 bases to trimming and J lost 4 bases; unmatched junction nucleotides: 8. Written as DNA, the CDR3 is TGCGCCAGCAGGCCGCGACTAGCGGGAGACGCAGATACGCAGTATTTT. This sequence encodes CASRPRLAGDADTQYF.

The chain employs TRBV7-6 and TRBJ1-6, with D unclear. The germline V gene encodes CDR1 SGHVS and CDR2 FNYEAQ. The CDR3 runs to 14 residues. The V end lost 2 bases, the J end lost 8 bases, and 10 bases lay between the germline ends. CDR3 bases: TGTGCCAGCAGCTTAACTAGCCCGTATTCACCCCTCCACTTT. Its translation is CASSLTSPYSPLHF.

The rearrangement links TRBV19 to TRBJ1-2, with D perhaps matching TRBD1 (6 bases). CDR1 and CDR2 from the germline V gene are LNHDA and SQIVND (reference sequence). This CDR3 has 15 residues. Trimming cost V 3 bases and J 6 bases, with 17 bases left between them. CDR3 DNA: TGTGCCAGTAGTATGGGAACAGGGTCTGGCCATGGCTACACCTTC. Amino acid sequence: CASSMGTGSGHGYTF.

J is TRBJ2-3 and V is TRBV13; 13 nucleotides agree with TRBD2. The CDR3 has 19 residues. CDR1 PRHDT and CDR2 FYEKMQ come from the germline V gene (reference sequence). J gave up 3 bases and V 1 base, and 10 bases lay outside the gene matches. CDR3 bases: TGTGCCAGCAGCTTAGCTAGTCTGACTAGCGGGAGGAGGACAGATACGCAGTATTTT. Translated, it gives CASSLASLTSGRRTDTQYF.